The subject of this entry is one TCR beta chain. Its binding antigen is unknown. No much larger clone is present one base from it, and per-base qualities are unavailable. The CDR3 sequence holds 14 residues, the cysteine and phenylalanine included. Solely the CDR3 DNA is kept, with 42 bases framed from the first base. CDR1 and CDR2 (ENHRY, SYGVKD) derive from the germline V gene. Trimming removed 6 bases from V and 5 bases from J, leaving 14 bases between the germline ends. This sample was included in a study of cytomegalovirus exposure and HLA in healthy donors (dated by TCRdb to 2016 to 2017). In terms of the full investigation: In an earlier analysis of roughly 500 of the donors, 250 to 350 Gb of sequence data and some 120 million unique TCR beta sequences from roughly 200 million T cells were reported. The study combined high-throughput TCR immunosequencing, statistical association of individual TCRs with disease status, and machine learning to predict cytomegalovirus infection status. Among the roughly 370 genotyped donors, under 90% belonged to the genetic ancestry cluster associated with self-reported Caucasian donors. HLA typing included class I and class II loci at four-digit resolution. The aim of the study was to test whether cataloging public T cell receptors could identify signatures of past pathogen exposure. Rather than drawing on any new phenotypic data, the later analysis identified candidate immune exposures from TCR beta sequences and the way those sequences occurred across donors. Genome-wide SNP genotypes for about 60% of the 666 donors were used in a later genetic analysis, which treated that subset as a discovery cohort. A later analysis re-examined previously published TCR beta repertoires from several hundred donors and added high-resolution HLA genotyping to investigate patterns of TCR occurrence. The T cell repertoires of around 670 subjects were profiled by immunosequencing and related to cytomegalovirus serostatus. Donor age, sex, ethnicity and CMV serostatus were compiled together with the repertoire data. An early release covering approximately 600 HLA-typed donors comprised 250 to 350 gigabases of sequencing data and about 90 million unique TCR sequences. On average, around 200,000 unique TCR beta nucleotide sequences were sequenced per donor among a few hundred genotyped donors of the cohort, with 15% to 20% of those sequences being non-productive. Several DR-DQ haplotypes were treated as single units for association and clustering because of strong linkage in the cohort. Besides the first cohort of under 700 subjects, a separate validation cohort made up of over 95 different subjects was used. The number of donors typed differed by locus, with about 629-640 for A, B, C, DRB1 and DQB1, 522 for DQA1, 600 to 610 for DPA1, and over 400 for DPB1. Every discovery cohort repertoire had been produced on one sequencing platform. To decide whether each TCR beta V gene segment behaved as functional or pseudogenic, an earlier analysis of 587 of the donors relied on high-throughput TCR beta sequencing.

Receptor libraries were prepared by the immunoSEQ multiplex PCR assay. For the multiplex PCR, a mixture combining 60 forward primers for TCR Vbeta segments and 13 reverse primers for TCR Jbeta segments was used. Amplification of the CDR3 region of rearranged TCR beta genes was performed with a multiplex PCR assay on genomic DNA. On the Illumina HiSeq System, the amplified TCR beta libraries were sequenced as 87-base-pair reads. Processing in the source paper ran as follows. Across the 670 or so repertoires, a later analysis counted tens of millions of unique TCR beta chains, 9.5 million to 12 million of which were shared by at least two donors. Raw reads were error-corrected and collapsed into unique sequences by a nearest-neighbor algorithm in which closely related sequences were merged to remove PCR and sequencing errors. V, D and J gene segments were assigned by aligning CDR3 sequences to IMGT reference sequences. For a sequence to be retained, a match of at least six nucleotides was required to both a V gene segment and a J gene segment. A rearrangement counted as productive if the CDR3 had no stop codons and remained in frame with V and J, and every other rearrangement counted as non-productive. Following IMGT convention, CDR3 was defined as the stretch from the second conserved V-encoded cysteine up to the conserved J-encoded phenylalanine. The earlier analysis of around 640 of the donors excluded sequences that lacked an unambiguous match to a single V gene segment. In an earlier analysis of a few hundred of the donors, a V segment was called functional when productive rearrangements were above 56.7%, and segregating when the standard deviation between donors exceeded 5%. A statistical classification framework was built for diagnosing cytomegalovirus status from the catalog of TCR beta chain sequences. V and J gene assignment, in a later analysis, came from comparing TCR nucleotide sequences with IMGT/GENE-DB human TR gene sequences. The TCRdist pipeline was used in a later analysis to assign CDR3 sequences and most-parsimonious VDJ recombination scenarios. In a later analysis, each TCR beta chain was defined by its CDR3 amino acid sequence together with its V-gene family, and reads without a unique V-gene family were excluded. To address suspected cross-contamination and a sequencing artifact, a later analysis removed 450 to 700 highly shared, low-generation-probability nucleotide sequences. In a later analysis, a clonal expansion index for each public chain was calculated from normalized within-repertoire ranks of inferred template counts. In a later analysis, generation probabilities were computed using a VDJ recombination model fitted to out-of-frame rearrangements, and the results were checked against IGoR. In a later analysis, hypergeometric tests were used to score TCR-TCR, TCR-HLA and TCR-CMV co-occurrence, with a repertoire-size bias correction applied to TCR pairs. A later analysis estimated false discovery rates by permuting HLA or CMV assignments 20 times. A later analysis grouped co-occurring TCRs with DBSCAN, adding TCRdist sequence similarity when clustering within HLA-allele-positive subsets. For co-occurrence clustering, repertoires with fewer than 30,000 or more than 120,000 public chains were excluded, along with 4 to 6 repertoires with anomalous nucleotide sharing. Sourced from immuneACCESS, this table was stored by TCRdb with only in-frame sequences that have V and J called. A share of the clones is absent; for the studies checked, an unresolved V gene accounts for under half, and the remainder has no known explanation. D and trimming were read from the DNA, whereas the V and J calls and clone size are those reported in that table. This sample gives under 150,000 clones in total; over 60% of them show up just once. The ten largest clones add up to roughly 1.2% of the sample.

The cohort consisted of 650 to 700 healthy bone marrow donors. All cohort members were sampled while nominally healthy, although unrecorded immune exposures were likely present. The donor tested CMV seropositive, placing the donor among the 289 seropositive members of the cohort. A peripheral blood sample was provided by each donor, and peripheral blood mononuclear cells were used for TCR beta sequencing. Genomic DNA extraction from the blood cell samples was performed with the Qiagen DNeasy Blood Extraction Kit. General findings and caveats noted by the study authors: Strong co-occurrence of HLA alleles, especially DR and DQ, made assigning TCR associations to individual alleles difficult. HLA typing was unavailable for some donors at each locus, so association tests used only the typed subset. The cohort was sequenced for TCR beta chains only, and without alpha or paired-chain data the features that could be detected were limited. Compared with the approximately 710-donor mean, donors in an Asian-associated ancestry cluster had fewer N-insertions in productive TCRs, according to a later genetic analysis. In a later genetic analysis, a missense DCLRE1C variant was associated with V-gene and J-gene trimming of TCR beta chains, and the association was replicated in an independent cohort. A later analysis found that most CMV-associated TCR beta chains appeared HLA-restricted, with HLA associations seemingly driven largely by CMV exposure. Correlated functional status among segregating V segments might reflect linkage disequilibrium, but an unknown experimental factor could not be ruled out. A few of the identified cytomegalovirus-associated TCR beta chains were confirmed in vitro to be specific for cytomegalovirus antigens. A group of highly shared sequence variants was considered likely to be a technical artifact of the sequencing pipeline. According to the authors, the approach could potentially be generalized to other disease states and immunological phenotypes. In a later analysis, around 17,000 TCR beta sequences were associated with specific HLA alleles at a false discovery rate of 0.05. An earlier analysis of several hundred of the donors showed that most TCR beta V segments appeared in productive rearrangements either about 90% or about 30% of the time, which broadly matched IMGT annotations. According to a later analysis, TCR association rates differed among HLA loci, with DRB1 alleles showing the most associated TCRs and HLA-C alleles showing the fewest. A later analysis found that HLA-associated TCR beta chains were more clonally expanded and had lower generation probabilities than equally common non-associated chains. Immune exposure information for the cohort was limited to CMV serostatus. According to a later analysis, parvovirus B19, influenza, CMV and Epstein-Barr virus appeared linked to several top co-occurrence clusters. Sequencing depth was assumed to be roughly uniform across donors in the presence/absence analyses, though that assumption may not hold. In both the original and validation cohorts, the classifier was reported to diagnose cytomegalovirus status with high specificity and sensitivity. The earlier analysis of some 560 of the donors excluded 15 to 20 rarely observed V segments, including chromosome 9 orphons, because counts were too low. While some public TCRs were present in many individuals, most TCR sequences turned up only very rarely across donors. A further reported finding was that TCR beta sequences accurately predicted the HLA-A and HLA-B alleles for most subjects in the first cohort. The study gave a list of about 170 TCR beta chains associated with cytomegalovirus. The 87-base-pair reads could not distinguish some IMGT-functional V segments, including TRBV6-2 and TRBV6-3, so those segments were excluded.

Sequencing was performed on PBMCs. The V and J genes are TRBV10-3 and TRBJ2-1; 6 matching bases give a weak D call of TRBD1. The receptor was derived from a male donor in good health and CMV-seropositive. The CDR3 here reads CAIRDQGTHNEQFF. The DNA is as follows: TGTGCCATCAGGGACCAGGGGACACACAATGAGCAGTTCTTC.